The 29 T cell receptor beta chains below come from one sample, sequenced in a study of T cells in Graves' hyperthyroidism and ophthalmopathy. It was RNA transcripts that yielded the amplified TCR beta CDR3 regions. HTBI primers were the set used in a first-round RT-PCR of the TCR CDR3. MiXCR was run by TCRdb on the multiplex PCR reads, yielding one entry per CDR3 protein. This sample yields under 250,000 distinct CDR3 sequences, of which roughly a sixth are seen a single time; around 48% belongs to the top ten. The sample consisted of blood. The receptors stem from a woman aged 45 to 65 with Graves' hyperthyroidism.

This clonotype has just a few counts. The rearrangement uses TRBV30 and TRBJ2-7; D is possibly TRBD2 (6 bases). The germline V gene encodes CDR1 GTSNPN and CDR2 SVGIG (reference sequence). The CDR3 sequence is 13 residues long. Trimming removed 4 bases from V and 5 bases from J, with 15 bases in between. CDR3 region: CAWMRLEKDEQYF. The CDR3 DNA reads TGTGCCTGGATGAGACTAGAAAAAGACGAGCAGTACTTC.

This clonotype appeared many times. This chain links TRBV7-3 with TRBJ2-5, with D unclear. CDR1 is SGHTA, CDR2 FQGTGA, per germline. The length of the CDR3 is 12 residues. V was cut by 1 base and J by 5 bases, with 5 bases left in between. The CDR3 reads CASSLNGETQYF. Here the CDR3 DNA reads TGTGCCAGCAGCTTAAATGGGGAGACCCAGTACTTC.

This clonotype was counted at least ten times. The chain joins TRBV6-6 to TRBJ2-7; 10 nucleotides align to TRBD2. Trimming at V came to 0 bases and at J to 7 bases, leaving 9 bases not matched to a gene. CDR1 MNHNY and CDR2 SVGAGI come from the germline V gene (reference sequence). CDR3 length: 16 residues. Here the CDR3 DNA reads TGTGCCAGCAGTTACTCGCCTAGCGGGAGACTAGGGGAGCAGTACTTC. It yields the protein CASSYSPSGRLGEQYF.

This clonotype appeared many times. The chain employs TRBV15 and TRBJ1-5, with D perhaps matching TRBD1 (5 bases). V was cut by 3 bases and J by 6 bases, with 12 bases left in between. This CDR3 is 14 amino acids long. The germline CDR1 and CDR2 sequences are LNHNV and YYDKDF (reference sequence). CDR3 sequence (DNA): TGTGCCACCAGCAGGGTTTCAGGGCTTCAGCCCCAGCATTTT. Translated: CATSRVSGLQPQHF.

This clonotype was observed a handful of times. The chain combines TRBV10-3 with TRBJ1-1; 9 bases match TRBD1. V was pared by 6 bases and J by 3 bases, with 8 bases of the junction left unmatched. The germline V gene encodes CDR1 ENHRY and CDR2 SYGVKD. CDR3 length: 15 amino acids. CDR3 protein: CAIRLDRGSDTEAFF. CDR3 DNA: TGTGCCATCAGACTTGACAGGGGGAGTGACACTGAAGCTTTCTTT.

The chain is built from TRBV5-1 and TRBJ1-1, with D possibly TRBD1 on 6 matching bases. The V and J ends lost 1 base and 1 base respectively, with 14 bases between them. CDR3 size: 16 residues. CDR1 is SGHRS, CDR2 YFSETQ, per germline. The CDR3 bases are TGCGCCAGCAGCTTGACGCCAGGGGCTTCGAACACTGAAGCTTTCTTT. Translation: CASSLTPGASNTEAFF. The full variable domain, with the rest looked up from reference TRBV5-1 and TRBJ1-1, is KAGVTQTPRYLIKTRGQQVTLSCSPISGHRSVSWYQQTPGQGLQFLFEYFSETQRNKGNFPGRFSGRQFSNSRSEMNVSTLELGDSALYLCASSLTPGASNTEAFFGQGTRLTVV.

This clonotype showed up just a few times. The chain couples TRBV6-1 to TRBJ2-5; D might be TRBD2 (5 bases). Germline V gene lookup returns CDR1 MNHNS and CDR2 SASEGT. V lost 4 bases, J lost 4 bases, and 16 bases lay in between. The CDR3 has 15 residues. CDR3 protein: CASSGFRDMRETQYF. The CDR3 DNA follows: TGTGCCAGCAGTGGTTTTCGGGATATGAGAGAGACCCAGTACTTC.

This clonotype was seen many times. The chain couples TRBV15 to TRBJ2-5, with D unclear. Trimming took 0 bases from V and 6 from J, leaving 2 bases between them. CDR3 length: 11 residues. Germline lookup yields CDR1 LNHNV and CDR2 YYDKDF (reference sequence). CDR3 sequence reads: CATSREQTQYF. The CDR3 coding sequence is TGTGCCACCAGCAGAGAGCAGACCCAGTACTTC.

This clonotype was detected many times. The chain combines TRBV15 with TRBJ1-2, with D perhaps matching TRBD1 (6 bases). The CDR3 spans 13 residues. The germline CDR1 and CDR2 sequences are LNHNV and YYDKDF (reference sequence). Trimming cost V 0 bases and J 7 bases, with 9 bases left between them. CDR3 coding DNA: TGTGCCACCAGCAGAGATCCGGACAGTGGCTACACCTTC. Translating it yields CATSRDPDSGYTF.

This clonotype was detected ten times or more. The genes are TRBV11-3 and TRBJ2-1; D not resolved. The V gene lost 0 bases and the J gene lost 7 bases, with 10 bases spanning the gap. CDR3 length: 14 residues. Germline CDR1 is SGHNT and CDR2 is YENEEA. This chain's CDR3 is CASSLDGRMNEQFF. The CDR3 DNA follows: TGTGCCAGCAGCTTAGATGGCAGAATGAATGAGCAGTTCTTC.

This clonotype was detected a few times. The J gene is TRBJ1-1, the V gene TRBV5-1; 7 bases align to TRBD1. Looked up from germline, CDR1 is SGHRS and CDR2 is YFSETQ. Germline trimming cut 3 bases from V and 4 bases from J; bases unmatched to any gene: 3. This CDR3 has 13 residues. The CDR3 DNA reads as TGCGCCAGCAGCTCGGACAGGACCACTGAAGCTTTCTTT. This translates into CASSSDRTTEAFF.

This clonotype was found a few times. This sequence joins TRBV9 and TRBJ2-1, with D possibly being TRBD1 (6 bases). Germline V gives CDR1 SGDLS, CDR2 YYNGEE. V lost 7 bases to trimming and J lost 5 bases, with 16 bases between them. The CDR3 totals 14 residues. The CDR3 bases are TGTGCCAGCGGGGTGGGGGCCGGGGACAATGAGCAGTTCTTC. This codes for CASGVGAGDNEQFF.

This clonotype was observed a few times. The germline gene is not matched at one end of the junction; a read error may be the cause. The genes are TRBV2 and TRBJ2-1; D could derive from TRBD1 or TRBD2 (5 bases each). The germline CDR1 and CDR2 sequences are SNHLY and FYNNEI. This CDR3 contains 16 residues. CDR3 loop: CASGEERDGTYNEQFF. CDR3 nucleotide sequence: TGTGCCAGCGGTGAAGAAAGGGACGGAACCTACAATGAGCAGTTCTTC.

This clonotype has only one observation. The chain combines TRBV11-3 with TRBJ2-7, with 8 bases fitting TRBD2. The CDR3 consists of 19 residues. Trimming cost V 2 bases and J 1 base; bases outside gene matches: 16. Germline assignment: CDR1 SGHNT and CDR2 YENEEA. The CDR3 sequence: CASSLWPRSSGHNSYEQYF. CDR3 DNA sequence: TGTGCCAGCAGCTTATGGCCCAGGTCTAGCGGGCATAATTCCTACGAGCAGTACTTC.

There are many counts of this clonotype. This CDR3 is CASSQGNLASNQPQHF. The CDR3 DNA reads as TGTGCCAGCAGCCAAGGTAATCTTGCGAGCAATCAGCCCCAGCATTTT. The J gene is TRBJ1-5, the V gene TRBV3-1, with D uncertain. This CDR3 has 16 amino acids. V was trimmed by 1 base and J by 1 base, leaving 11 bases between them. Germline CDR1 and CDR2: LGHDT and YNNKEL (reference sequence). Drawing the rest from reference TRBV3-1 and TRBJ1-5, the complete variable domain is DTAVSQTPKYLVTQMGNDKSIKCEQNLGHDTMYWYKQDSKKFLKIMFSYNNKELIINETVPNRFSPKSPDKAHLNLHINSLELGDSAVYFCASSQGNLASNQPQHFGDGTRLSIL.

The J gene is TRBJ2-2, the V gene TRBV20-1; tentatively, D is TRBD1 or TRBD2 (5 bases each). The CDR3 contains 15 residues. Germline CDR1 DFQATT, CDR2 SNEGSKA (reference sequence). The V and J ends lost 2 bases and 4 bases respectively, with 14 bases between them. The CDR3 here is CSARNKPGSTGELFF. As DNA, the CDR3 is TGCAGTGCTAGAAACAAACCAGGGAGCACCGGGGAGCTGTTTTTT.

This clonotype was counted ten times or more. The rearrangement links TRBV30 to TRBJ1-1; no definite D call. Germline V gene sequence: CDR1 GTSNPN, CDR2 SVGIG (reference sequence). Trimming pared 0 bases from V and 5 bases from J, leaving 10 bases between. This CDR3 comprises 13 residues. The CDR3 DNA reads TGTGCCTGGAGTGTACTCGGCGGGACTGAAGCTTTCTTT. This gives the protein CAWSVLGGTEAFF.

This chain links TRBV19 with TRBJ2-3; 7 nucleotides line up with TRBD2. The CDR3 is made up of 14 amino acids. Unmatched junction bases numbered 10, after V lost 5 bases and J lost 8 bases. Per germline, CDR1 LNHDA and CDR2 SQIVND (reference sequence). The CDR3 bases are TGTGCCAGTAGTCAAAAGGGGAGGGCTAGTACGCAGTATTTT. It yields the protein CASSQKGRASTQYF.

The chain recombines TRBV9 with TRBJ1-2; TRBD1 aligns across 12 bases. The CDR3 has 16 residues. V was pared by 3 bases and J by 5 bases, with 8 bases of the junction left unmatched. CDR1 and CDR2 from the germline V gene are SGDLS and YYNGEE. The CDR3 region has the DNA TGTGCCAGCAGCGAGAACCGGGACAGGGGGCTGTATGGCTACACCTTC. Translating it yields CASSENRDRGLYGYTF.

This chain joins TRBV5-1 and TRBJ1-2, with D tentatively TRBD1 (6 bases). There are 12 residues in the CDR3. Germline CDR1 is SGHRS and CDR2 is YFSETQ. V lost 3 bases to trimming and J lost 5 bases, with 8 bases between them. The CDR3 DNA follows: TGCGCCAGCAGCTCGGACAGATATGGCTACACCTTC. Its protein is CASSSDRYGYTF.

This clonotype was seen once. The chain has TRBV11-3 and TRBJ2-2; 7 nucleotides line up with TRBD2. The J segment lost 2 bases and the V segment lost 5 bases, leaving 5 bases of the junction unmatched. Germline CDR1 SGHNT, CDR2 YENEEA. The CDR3 consists of 15 residues. Here the CDR3 reads CASSPGLLNTGELFF. The DNA for the CDR3 is TGTGCCAGCAGCCCGGGACTATTAAACACCGGGGAGCTGTTTTTT. The whole variable domain, filled in from reference TRBV11-3 and TRBJ2-2, reads EAGVVQSPRYKIIEKKQPVAFWCNPISGHNTLYWYLQNLGQGPELLIRYENEEAVDDSQLPKDRFSAERLKGVDSTLKIQPAELGDSAVYLCASSPGLLNTGELFFGEGSRLTVL.

Turning to this clonotype: Since a much larger clone is just one base distant, this may be a read error. The V and J genes are TRBV14 and TRBJ2-7; unclear D gene. There are 13 residues in the CDR3. Per germline, CDR1 SGHDN and CDR2 FVKESK. Trimming removed 3 bases at V and 7 bases at J, with 13 bases between. In DNA form, the CDR3 reads TGTGCCAGCAGCCAGGGTAGATTAAATGAGCAGTACTTC. It is translated as CASSQGRLNEQYF.

There are many counts of this clonotype. The rearrangement links TRBV29-1 to TRBJ2-7; no clear D gene. Germline-derived CDR1 and CDR2 are SQVTM and ANQGSEA. The CDR3 has 13 residues. Trimming cost V 6 bases and J 2 bases, with 14 bases left between them. The CDR3 protein is CSVLQWSTYEQYF. DNA of the CDR3: TGCAGCGTCCTACAGTGGTCCACCTACGAGCAGTACTTC.

In the case of this clonotype: A read error is possible here, since a much larger clone lies one base away. This chain uses TRBV12-3 or TRBV12-4 with TRBJ1-1; D is uncertain. The CDR3 spans 13 residues. Trimming shortened V by 3 bases and J by 8 bases, and 13 bases separated the two germline ends. This CDR3 reads CASSFPEGSEAFF. For the CDR3, the DNA is TGTGCCAGCAGTTTCCCAGAGGGCTCAGAAGCTTTCTTT.

This clonotype was counted between two and nine times. V usage is TRBV11-1 and J usage is TRBJ2-7, with 8 bases matching TRBD1. V lost 5 bases to trimming and J lost 11 bases; unmatched junction nucleotides: 11. This CDR3 has 13 amino acids. The germline V gene encodes CDR1 SGHAT and CDR2 FQDESV (reference sequence). In nucleotides, the CDR3 is TGTGCCAGCAGCCGGGACAGGAATCTACGAAAGTACTTC. Amino acid sequence: CASSRDRNLRKYF. The full variable domain, in which reference TRBV11-1 and TRBJ2-7 provide the parts outside the CDR3, is EAEVAQSPRYKITEKSQAVAFWCDPISGHATLYWYRQILGQGPELLVQFQDESVVDDSQLPKDRFSAERLKGVDSTLKIQPAELGDSAMYLCASSRDRNLRKYFGPGTRLTVT.

This clonotype was observed a few times. This chain links TRBV16 with TRBJ2-1; 11 bases align to TRBD2. Germline V gene lookup returns CDR1 KGHSY and CDR2 FQNENV. The junction had 4 bases not matched to a gene; V was cut back by 7 bases and J by 2 bases. CDR3 length: 15 amino acids. CDR3 protein: CASTPLAGAYNEQFF. CDR3 DNA sequence: TGTGCCAGCACCCCACTAGCGGGAGCCTACAATGAGCAGTTCTTC. The variable domain in full, with the rest retrieved from reference TRBV16 and TRBJ2-1, is GEEVAQTPKHLVRGEGQKAKLYCAPIKGHSYVFWYQQVLKNEFKFLISFQNENVFDETGMPKERFSAKCLPNSPCSLEIQATKLEDSAVYFCASTPLAGAYNEQFFGPGTRLTVL.

This clonotype was seen many times. The J gene is TRBJ2-7, the V gene TRBV20-1; D assignment may be TRBD1 or TRBD2 (5 bases each). CDR1 is DFQATT and CDR2 is SNEGSKA in the germline V gene (reference sequence). The CDR3 covers 16 residues. Trimming left V 0 bases short and J 0 bases short, with 15 bases between. The CDR3 is CSARDGASPSSYEQYF. CDR3 DNA sequence: TGCAGTGCTAGAGATGGGGCTAGCCCGAGCTCCTACGAGCAGTACTTC.

This clonotype was counted at least ten times. The chain combines TRBV5-1 with TRBJ2-1; D is ambiguous. The ends were cut back, 4 bases at V and 4 bases at J, with 21 bases in the middle. The CDR3 extends over 17 amino acids. Per the germline V gene, CDR1 is SGHRS and CDR2 is YFSETQ. The CDR3, as DNA: TGCGCCAGCAGCCCAACCTCTGGCGGCGCCCTGTACAATGAGCAGTTCTTC. Translating it yields CASSPTSGGALYNEQFF.

The chain joins TRBV11-2 to TRBJ1-4, with unresolved D. V lost 6 bases to trimming and J lost 3 bases, with 14 bases between them. From germline, CDR1 is SGHAT and CDR2 FQNNGV. The CDR3 is 15 residues long. The CDR3 loop reads CASRLGLSPNEKLFF. The CDR3 nucleotides are TGTGCCAGCAGGTTGGGTTTAAGTCCTAATGAAAAACTGTTTTTT.